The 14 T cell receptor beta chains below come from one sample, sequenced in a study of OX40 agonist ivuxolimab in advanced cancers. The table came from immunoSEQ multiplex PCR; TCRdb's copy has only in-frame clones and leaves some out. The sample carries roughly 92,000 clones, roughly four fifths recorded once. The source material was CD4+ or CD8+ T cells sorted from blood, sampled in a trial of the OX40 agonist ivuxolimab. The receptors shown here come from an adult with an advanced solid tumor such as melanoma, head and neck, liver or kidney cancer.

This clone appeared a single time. CDR3 nucleotide sequence: TGTGCCAGCAGCCCTCTCGTGGAGCAGGGATACAATGAGCAGTTCTTC. It yields the protein CASSPLVEQGYNEQFF. V gene TRBV7-7 combines with J gene TRBJ2-1; possible D gene TRBD1, 5 bases. The V gene's germline CDR1 is SSHAT and CDR2 FNYEAQ (reference sequence). The CDR3 covers 16 residues. Trimming removed 5 bases from V and 4 bases from J, with 18 bases in between. The full variable domain, completed using reference TRBV7-7 and TRBJ2-1, is GAGVSQSPRYKVTKRGQDVTLRCDPISSHATLYWYQQALGQGPEFLTYFNYEAQPDKSGLPSDRFSAERPEGSISTLTIQRTEQRDSAMYRCASSPLVEQGYNEQFFGPGTRLTVL.

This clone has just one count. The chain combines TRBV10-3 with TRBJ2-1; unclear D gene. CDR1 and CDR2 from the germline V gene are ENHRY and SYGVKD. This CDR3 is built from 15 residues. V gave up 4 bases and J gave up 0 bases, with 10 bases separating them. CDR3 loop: CAISVYGASYNEQFF. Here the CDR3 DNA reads TGTGCCATCAGTGTGTACGGTGCCTCCTACAATGAGCAGTTCTTC.

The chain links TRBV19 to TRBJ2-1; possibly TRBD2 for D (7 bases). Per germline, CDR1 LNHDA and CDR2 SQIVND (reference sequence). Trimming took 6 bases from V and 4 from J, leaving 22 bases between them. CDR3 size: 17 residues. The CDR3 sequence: CASSPLLGGAYYNEQFF. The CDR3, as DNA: TGTGCCAGTAGCCCACTTTTGGGGGGGGCTTATTACAATGAGCAGTTCTTC. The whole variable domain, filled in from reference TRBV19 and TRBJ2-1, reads DGGITQSPKYLFRKEGQNVTLSCEQNLNHDAMYWYRQDPGQGLRLIYYSQIVNDFQKGDIAEGYSVSREKKESFPLTVTSAQKNPTAFYLCASSPLLGGAYYNEQFFGPGTRLTVL.

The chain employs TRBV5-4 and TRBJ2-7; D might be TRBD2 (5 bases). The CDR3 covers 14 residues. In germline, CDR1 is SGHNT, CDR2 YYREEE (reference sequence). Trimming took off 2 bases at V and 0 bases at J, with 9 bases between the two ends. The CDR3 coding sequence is TGTGCCAGCAGCTTTGACGGGAACTCCTACGAGCAGTACTTC. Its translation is CASSFDGNSYEQYF.

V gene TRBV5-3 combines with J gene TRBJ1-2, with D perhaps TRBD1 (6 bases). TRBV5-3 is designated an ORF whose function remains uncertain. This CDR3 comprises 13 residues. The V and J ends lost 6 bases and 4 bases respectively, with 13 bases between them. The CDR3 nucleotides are TGTGCCAGAACGGGGGCAGAACCCTATGGCTACACCTTC. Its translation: CARTGAEPYGYTF.

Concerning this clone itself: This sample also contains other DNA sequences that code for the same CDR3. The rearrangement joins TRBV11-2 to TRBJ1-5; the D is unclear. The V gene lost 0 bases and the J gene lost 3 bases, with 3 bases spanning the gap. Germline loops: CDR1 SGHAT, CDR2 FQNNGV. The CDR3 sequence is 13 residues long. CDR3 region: CASSLDINQPQHF. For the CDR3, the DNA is TGTGCCAGCAGCTTAGATATCAATCAGCCCCAGCATTTT.

The CDR3 here is CASRVGGGTRNEQFF. The CDR3 nucleotides are TGCGCCAGCAGAGTCGGGGGCGGGACCCGTAATGAGCAGTTCTTC. The V and J genes are TRBV5-1 and TRBJ2-1, with D perhaps TRBD1 or TRBD2 (6 bases each). The CDR3 loop spans 15 amino acids. Trimming took 5 bases from V and 7 from J, leaving 19 bases between them. From germline, CDR1 is SGHRS and CDR2 YFSETQ.

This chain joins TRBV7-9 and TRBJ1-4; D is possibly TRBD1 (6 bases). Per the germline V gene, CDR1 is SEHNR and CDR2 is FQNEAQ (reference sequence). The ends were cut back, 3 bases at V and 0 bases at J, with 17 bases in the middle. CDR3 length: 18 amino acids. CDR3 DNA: TGTGCCAGCAGCTTCCTTTGGGACAAGGTTGCAACTAATGAAAAACTGTTTTTT. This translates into CASSFLWDKVATNEKLFF.

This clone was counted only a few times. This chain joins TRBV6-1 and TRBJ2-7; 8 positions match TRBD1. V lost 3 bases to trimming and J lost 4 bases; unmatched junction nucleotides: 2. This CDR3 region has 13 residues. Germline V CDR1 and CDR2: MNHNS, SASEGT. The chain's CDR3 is CASSDGQGYEQYF. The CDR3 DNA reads TGTGCCAGCAGTGATGGACAGGGATACGAGCAGTACTTC.

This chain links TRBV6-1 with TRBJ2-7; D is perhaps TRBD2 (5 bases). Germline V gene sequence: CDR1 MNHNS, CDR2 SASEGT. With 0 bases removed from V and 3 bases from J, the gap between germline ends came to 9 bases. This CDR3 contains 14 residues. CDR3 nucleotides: TGTGCCAGCAGTGAAGCTCCGGGGTACTACGAGCAGTACTTC. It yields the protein CASSEAPGYYEQYF.

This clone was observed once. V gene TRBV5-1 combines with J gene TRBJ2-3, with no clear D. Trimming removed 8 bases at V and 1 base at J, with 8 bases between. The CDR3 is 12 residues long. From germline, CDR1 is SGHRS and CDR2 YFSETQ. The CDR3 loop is CASGSGTDTQYF. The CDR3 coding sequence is TGCGCCAGTGGGTCTGGCACAGATACGCAGTATTTT.

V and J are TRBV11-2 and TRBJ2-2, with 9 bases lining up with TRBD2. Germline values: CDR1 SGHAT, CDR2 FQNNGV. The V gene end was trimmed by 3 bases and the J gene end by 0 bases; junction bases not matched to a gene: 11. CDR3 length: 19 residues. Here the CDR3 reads CASSFVGAGGMANTGELFF. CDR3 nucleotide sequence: TGTGCCAGCAGCTTTGTTGGAGCGGGGGGCATGGCGAACACCGGGGAGCTGTTTTTT.

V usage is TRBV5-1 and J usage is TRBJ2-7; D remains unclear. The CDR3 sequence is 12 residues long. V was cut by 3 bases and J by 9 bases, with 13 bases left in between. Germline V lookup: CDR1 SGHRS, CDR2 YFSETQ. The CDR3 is CASSSSGVGQYF. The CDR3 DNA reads TGCGCCAGCAGCTCCTCAGGAGTCGGGCAGTACTTC.

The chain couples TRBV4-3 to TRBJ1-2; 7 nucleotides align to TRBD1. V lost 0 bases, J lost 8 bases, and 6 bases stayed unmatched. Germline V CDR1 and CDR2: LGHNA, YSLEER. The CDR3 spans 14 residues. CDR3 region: CASSQDQGVGGYTF. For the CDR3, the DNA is TGCGCCAGCAGCCAAGATCAGGGGGTGGGGGGCTACACCTTC.